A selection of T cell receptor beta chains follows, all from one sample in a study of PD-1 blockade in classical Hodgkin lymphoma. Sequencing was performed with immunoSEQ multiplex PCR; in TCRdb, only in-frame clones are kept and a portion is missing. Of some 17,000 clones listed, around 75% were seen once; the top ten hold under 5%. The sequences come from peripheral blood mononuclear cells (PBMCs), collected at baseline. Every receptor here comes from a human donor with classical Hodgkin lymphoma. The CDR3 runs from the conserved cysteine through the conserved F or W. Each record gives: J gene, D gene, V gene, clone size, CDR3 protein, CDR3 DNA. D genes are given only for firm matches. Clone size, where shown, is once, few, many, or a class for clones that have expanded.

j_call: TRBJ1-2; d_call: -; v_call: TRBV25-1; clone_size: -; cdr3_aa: CASSGQGHNYGYTF; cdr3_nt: TGTGCCAGCAGTGGGCAGGGGCATAACTATGGCTACACCTTC
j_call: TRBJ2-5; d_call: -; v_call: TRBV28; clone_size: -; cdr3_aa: CASGRLSNVQYF; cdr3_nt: TGTGCCAGCGGCAGACTCTCAAATGTCCAGTACTTC
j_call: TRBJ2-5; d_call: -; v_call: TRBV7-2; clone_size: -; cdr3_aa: CASSLGGRGQETQYF; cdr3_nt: TGTGCCAGCAGCTTAGGGGGAAGGGGGCAAGAGACCCAGTACTTC
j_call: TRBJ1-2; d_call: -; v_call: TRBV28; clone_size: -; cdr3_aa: CASSSGLIGGYTF; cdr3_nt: TGTGCCAGCAGTTCGGGACTCATTGGCGGCTACACCTTC
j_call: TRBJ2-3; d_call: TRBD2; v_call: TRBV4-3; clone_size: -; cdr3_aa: CASSQGLADTDTQYF; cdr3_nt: TGCGCCAGCAGCCAAGGACTAGCGGACACAGATACGCAGTATTTT
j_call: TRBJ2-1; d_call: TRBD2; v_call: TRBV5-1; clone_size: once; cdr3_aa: CASSSLTSGREEQFF; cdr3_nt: TGCGCCAGCAGCTCACTGACTAGCGGGAGAGAAGAGCAGTTCTTC
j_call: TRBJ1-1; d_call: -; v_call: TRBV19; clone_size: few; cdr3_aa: CASSEARMNTEAFF; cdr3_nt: TGTGCCAGTAGTGAAGCCCGGATGAACACTGAAGCTTTCTTT
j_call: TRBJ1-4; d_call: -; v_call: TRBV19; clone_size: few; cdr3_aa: CASTRGVATNEKLFF; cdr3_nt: TGTGCCAGTACCCGGGGAGTTGCAACTAATGAAAAACTGTTTTTT
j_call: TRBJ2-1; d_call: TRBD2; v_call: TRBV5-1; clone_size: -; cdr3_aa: CASSFGLAADNEQFF; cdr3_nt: TGCGCCAGCAGCTTTGGACTAGCGGCAGACAATGAGCAGTTCTTC
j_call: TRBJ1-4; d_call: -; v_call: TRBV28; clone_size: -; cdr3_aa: CASTSWDIDEKLFF; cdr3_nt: TGTGCCAGCACCTCCTGGGACATAGATGAAAAACTGTTTTTT
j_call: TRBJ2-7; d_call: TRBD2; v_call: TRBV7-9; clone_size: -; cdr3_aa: CASSLLSSGSYEQYF; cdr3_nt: TGTGCCAGCAGCTTACTTTCTAGCGGGTCCTACGAGCAGTACTTC
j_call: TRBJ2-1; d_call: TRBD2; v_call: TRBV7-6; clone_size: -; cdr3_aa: CASSPTSGRGYEQFF; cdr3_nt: TGTGCCAGCAGCCCCACTAGCGGGAGAGGCTATGAGCAGTTCTTC
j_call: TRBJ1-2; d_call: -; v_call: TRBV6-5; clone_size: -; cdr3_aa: CASRVDVREFYGYTF; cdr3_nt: TGTGCCAGCAGGGTAGACGTCCGGGAGTTCTATGGCTACACCTTC
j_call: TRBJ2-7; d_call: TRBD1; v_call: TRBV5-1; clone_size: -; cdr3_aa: CASSLNRGDYEQYF; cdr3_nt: TGCGCCAGCAGCTTGAACAGGGGGGATTACGAGCAGTACTTC
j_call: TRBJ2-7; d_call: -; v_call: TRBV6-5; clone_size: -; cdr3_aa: CASRPTDNPYEQYF; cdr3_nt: TGTGCCAGCAGACCGACAGATAACCCCTACGAGCAGTACTTC
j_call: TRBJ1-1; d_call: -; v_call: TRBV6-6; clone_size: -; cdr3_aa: CASSYSGGIGNTEAFF; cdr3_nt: TGTGCCAGCAGTTACTCAGGGGGGATCGGGAACACTGAAGCTTTCTTT
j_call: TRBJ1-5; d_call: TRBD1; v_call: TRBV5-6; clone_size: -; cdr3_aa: CASSYRGRQPQHF; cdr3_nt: TGTGCCAGCAGCTACAGGGGAAGGCAGCCCCAGCATTTT
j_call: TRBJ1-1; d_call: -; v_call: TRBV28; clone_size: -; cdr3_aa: CASSFRPPYTEAFF; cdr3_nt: TGTGCCAGCAGTTTTAGGCCCCCCTACACTGAAGCTTTCTTT
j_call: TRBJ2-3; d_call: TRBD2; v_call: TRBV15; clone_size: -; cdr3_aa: CATSIIAGPLYF; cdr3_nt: TGTGCCACCAGCATTATAGCGGGCCCCTTGTATTTT
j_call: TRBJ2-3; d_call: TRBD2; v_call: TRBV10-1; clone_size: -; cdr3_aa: CASSETSGRDTDTQYF; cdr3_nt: TGCGCCAGCAGTGAGACTAGCGGGAGAGACACAGATACGCAGTATTTT
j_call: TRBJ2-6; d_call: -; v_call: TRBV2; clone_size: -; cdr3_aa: CASSRGQSGANVLTF; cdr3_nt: TGTGCCAGCAGTCGAGGACAGTCGGGGGCCAACGTCCTGACTTTC
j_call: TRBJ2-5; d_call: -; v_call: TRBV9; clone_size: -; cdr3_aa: CASSVGGYQETQYF; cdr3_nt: TGTGCCAGCAGCGTAGGGGGGTACCAAGAGACCCAGTACTTC
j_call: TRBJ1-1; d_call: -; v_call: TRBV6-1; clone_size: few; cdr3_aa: CASTRGANTEAFF; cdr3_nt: TGTGCCAGCACTCGGGGGGCTAACACTGAAGCTTTCTTT
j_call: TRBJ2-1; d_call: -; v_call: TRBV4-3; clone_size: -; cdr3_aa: CASSQNPGTAYYQFF; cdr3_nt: TGCGCCAGCAGCCAGAACCCGGGCACAGCATATTATCAGTTCTTC
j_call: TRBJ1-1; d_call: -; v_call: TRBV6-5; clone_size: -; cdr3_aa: CASSYEVGLTEAFF; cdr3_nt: TGTGCCAGCAGTTACGAGGTGGGGCTAACTGAAGCTTTCTTT
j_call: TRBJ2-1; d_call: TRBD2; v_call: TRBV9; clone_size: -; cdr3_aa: CASSEAGGSNEQFF; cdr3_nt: TGTGCCAGCAGCGAAGCGGGAGGGTCCAATGAGCAGTTCTTC
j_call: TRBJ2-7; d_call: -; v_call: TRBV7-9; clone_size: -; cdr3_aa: CASSLVPGEQYF; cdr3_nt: TGTGCCAGCAGCTTAGTTCCCGGGGAGCAGTACTTC
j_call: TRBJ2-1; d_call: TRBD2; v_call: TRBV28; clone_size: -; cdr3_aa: CASSQTSGGSNEQFF; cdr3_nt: TGTGCCAGCAGTCAAACTAGCGGGGGTTCTAATGAGCAGTTCTTC
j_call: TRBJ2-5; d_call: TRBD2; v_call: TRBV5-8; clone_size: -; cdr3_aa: CASSWGVLAGAMETQYF; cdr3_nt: TGTGCCAGCAGCTGGGGGGTACTAGCGGGGGCCATGGAGACCCAGTACTTC
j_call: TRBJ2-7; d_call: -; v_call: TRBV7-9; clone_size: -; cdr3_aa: CASSPQGHEQYF; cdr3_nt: TGTGCCAGCAGCCCACAGGGACACGAGCAGTACTTC
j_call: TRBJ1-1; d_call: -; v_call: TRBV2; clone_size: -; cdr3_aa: CASSGPLTDSRKTEAFF; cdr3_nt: TGTGCCAGCAGCGGTCCCCTAACGGACAGCCGCAAAACTGAAGCTTTCTTT
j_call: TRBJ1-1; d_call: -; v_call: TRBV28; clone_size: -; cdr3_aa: CASSLSGPRGAFF; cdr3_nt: TGTGCCAGCAGTTTGAGCGGACCTAGAGGAGCTTTCTTT
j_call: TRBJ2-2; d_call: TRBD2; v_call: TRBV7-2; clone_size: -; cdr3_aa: CASSPRRGTGELFF; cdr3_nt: TGTGCCAGCAGCCCACGGCGGGGGACCGGGGAGCTGTTTTTT
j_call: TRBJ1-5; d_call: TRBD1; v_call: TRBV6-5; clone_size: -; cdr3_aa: CASKRTGSNQPQHF; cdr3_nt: TGTGCCAGCAAACGGACAGGAAGCAATCAGCCCCAGCATTTT
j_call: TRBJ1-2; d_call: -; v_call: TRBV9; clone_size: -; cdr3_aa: CASSETPGNYGYTF; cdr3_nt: TGTGCCAGCAGCGAGACCCCCGGGAACTATGGCTACACCTTC
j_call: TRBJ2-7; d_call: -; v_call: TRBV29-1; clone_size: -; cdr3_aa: CSVEASASYEQYF; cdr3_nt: TGCAGCGTTGAGGCTAGCGCTTCCTACGAGCAGTACTTC
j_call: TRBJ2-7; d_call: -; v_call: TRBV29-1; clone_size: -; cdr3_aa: CSVDSGTYEQYF; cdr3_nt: TGCAGCGTTGATTCGGGGACCTACGAGCAGTACTTC
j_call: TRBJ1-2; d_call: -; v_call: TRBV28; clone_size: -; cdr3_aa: CASSLKGKGYGYTF; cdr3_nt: TGTGCCAGTTCTTTAAAGGGAAAGGGCTATGGCTACACCTTC
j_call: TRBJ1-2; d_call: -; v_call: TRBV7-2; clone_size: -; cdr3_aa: CASTQGGYGYTF; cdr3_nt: TGTGCCAGCACCCAGGGAGGGTATGGCTACACCTTC
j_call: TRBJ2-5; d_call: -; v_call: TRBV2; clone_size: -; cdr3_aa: CASMREVMELPKETQYF; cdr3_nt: TGTGCCAGCATGAGGGAGGTAATGGAGCTCCCTAAGGAGACCCAGTACTTC
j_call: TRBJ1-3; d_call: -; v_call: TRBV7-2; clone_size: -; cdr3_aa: CASSLVIGSSGNTIYF; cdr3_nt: TGTGCCAGCAGCTTAGTTATAGGGAGCTCTGGAAACACCATATATTTT
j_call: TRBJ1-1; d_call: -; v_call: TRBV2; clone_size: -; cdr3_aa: CASRARLGGGTEAFF; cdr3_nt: TGTGCCAGCAGGGCCCGTCTGGGGGGAGGGACTGAAGCTTTCTTT
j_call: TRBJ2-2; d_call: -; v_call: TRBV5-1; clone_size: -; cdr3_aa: CASSLPGAGNTGELFF; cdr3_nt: TGCGCCAGCAGCTTACCAGGGGCAGGGAACACCGGGGAGCTGTTTTTT
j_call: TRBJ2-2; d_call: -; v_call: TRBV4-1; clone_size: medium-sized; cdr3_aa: CASSQDPQGAGELFF; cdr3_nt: TGCGCCAGCAGCCAAGACCCTCAGGGAGCCGGGGAGCTGTTTTTT
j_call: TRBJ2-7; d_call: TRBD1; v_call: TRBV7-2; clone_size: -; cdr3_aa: CASSSIPGQYGEQYF; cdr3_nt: TGTGCCAGCAGCTCCATCCCGGGACAGTACGGCGAGCAGTACTTC
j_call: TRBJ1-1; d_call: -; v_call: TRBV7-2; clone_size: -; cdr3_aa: CASSSGRSGAFF; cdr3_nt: TGTGCCAGCAGCTCGGGACGGAGTGGAGCTTTCTTT
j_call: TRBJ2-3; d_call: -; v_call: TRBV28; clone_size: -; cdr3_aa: CASLGQIYSTDTQYF; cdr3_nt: TGTGCTTCCCTCGGACAGATTTATAGCACAGATACGCAGTATTTT
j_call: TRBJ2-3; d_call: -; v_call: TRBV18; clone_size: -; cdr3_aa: CASSPTDVSTDTQYF; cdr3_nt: TGTGCCAGCTCACCGACGGACGTTAGCACAGATACGCAGTATTTT
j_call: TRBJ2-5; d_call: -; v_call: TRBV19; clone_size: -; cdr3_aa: CASSIGLALGTRETQYF; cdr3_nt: TGTGCCAGTAGTATAGGGCTAGCTTTAGGAACGCGCGAGACCCAGTACTTC
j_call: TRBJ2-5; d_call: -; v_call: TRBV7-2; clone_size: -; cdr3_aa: CASSLSTSQETQYF; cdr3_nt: TGTGCCAGCAGCTTGTCGACTAGTCAAGAGACCCAGTACTTC
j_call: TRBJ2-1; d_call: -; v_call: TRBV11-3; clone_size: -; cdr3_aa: CASSLDPVSANEQFF; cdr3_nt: TGTGCCAGCAGCTTAGATCCCGTTAGCGCAAATGAGCAGTTCTTC
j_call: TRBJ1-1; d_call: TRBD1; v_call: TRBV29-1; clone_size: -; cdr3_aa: CSAQGGAWTEAFF; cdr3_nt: TGCAGCGCCCAGGGGGGGGCCTGGACTGAAGCTTTCTTT
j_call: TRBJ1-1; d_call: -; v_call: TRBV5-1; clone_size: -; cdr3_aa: CASSLGTLNTEAFF; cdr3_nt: TGCGCCAGCAGCCTAGGGACGTTGAACACTGAAGCTTTCTTT
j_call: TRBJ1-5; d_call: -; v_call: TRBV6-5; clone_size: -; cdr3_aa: CASSSRGDQPQHF; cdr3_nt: TGTGCCAGCAGTTCAAGGGGCGATCAGCCCCAGCATTTT
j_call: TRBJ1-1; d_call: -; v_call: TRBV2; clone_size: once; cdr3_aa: CASRITGNTEAFF; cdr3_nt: TGTGCCAGCAGGATTACAGGGAACACTGAAGCTTTCTTT
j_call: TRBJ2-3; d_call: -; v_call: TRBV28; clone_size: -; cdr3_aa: CASSTLDTQYF; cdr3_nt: TGTGCCAGCAGCACCTTGGATACGCAGTATTTT
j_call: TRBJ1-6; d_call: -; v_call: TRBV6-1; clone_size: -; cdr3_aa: CASRVADSPLHF; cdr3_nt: TGTGCCAGCAGGGTTGCCGATTCACCCCTCCACTTT
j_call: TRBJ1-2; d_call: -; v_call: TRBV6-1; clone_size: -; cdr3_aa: CASTSQAGTNYGYTF; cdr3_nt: TGTGCCAGCACCTCCCAGGCAGGGACCAACTATGGCTACACCTTC
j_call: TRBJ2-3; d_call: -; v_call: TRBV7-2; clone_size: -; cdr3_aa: CASSADTDTQYF; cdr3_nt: TGTGCCAGCAGCGCCGACACAGATACGCAGTATTTT